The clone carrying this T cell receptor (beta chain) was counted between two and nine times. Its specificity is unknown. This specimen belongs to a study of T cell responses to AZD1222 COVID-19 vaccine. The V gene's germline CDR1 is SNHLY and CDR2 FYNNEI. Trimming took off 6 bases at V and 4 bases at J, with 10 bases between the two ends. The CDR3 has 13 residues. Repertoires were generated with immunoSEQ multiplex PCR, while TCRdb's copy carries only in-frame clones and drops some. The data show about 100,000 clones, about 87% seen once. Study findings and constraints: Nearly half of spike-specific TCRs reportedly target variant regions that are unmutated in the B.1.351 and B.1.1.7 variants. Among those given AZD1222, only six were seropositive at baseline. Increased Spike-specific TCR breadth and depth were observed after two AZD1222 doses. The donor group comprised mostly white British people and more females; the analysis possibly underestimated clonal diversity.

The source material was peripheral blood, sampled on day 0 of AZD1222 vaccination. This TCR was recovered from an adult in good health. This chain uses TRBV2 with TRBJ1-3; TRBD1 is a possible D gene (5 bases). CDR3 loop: CASRGDSGNTIYF. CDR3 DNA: TGTGCCAGCAGGGGGGACTCAGGAAACACCATATATTTT.